This TCR beta chain was documented in a study of blood T cell repertoires in COVID-19. V was pared by 6 bases and J by 0 bases, with 15 bases between. From germline, CDR1 is DFQATT and CDR2 SNEGSKA (reference sequence). The CDR3 consists of 16 residues. Original processing notes: Reference gene primer amplification yielded estimated nucleated cell counts. Assay: immunoSEQ multiplex PCR; the TCRdb copy retains only in-frame clones and omits some. V and J calls plus clone size are reproduced from that table; the DNA served to infer D and trimming. Found here are roughly 200,000 clones, about 80% of them singletons; the top ten hold approximately 8%. A Seattle source enrolled patients during active infection and followed them longitudinally.

This chain joins TRBV20-1 and TRBJ1-6; possible D gene TRBD1, 5 bases. The sequence came from a woman aged 60-75 years with COVID-19, enrolled during active disease. Sequencing was done on a sample of peripheral blood. The DNA for the CDR3 is TGCAGTGCAAGTGGGGGGGATGGCTCCTATAATTCACCCCTCCACTTT. It yields the protein CSASGGDGSYNSPLHF.